This TCR beta chain was observed in a study of T cells in Graves' hyperthyroidism and ophthalmopathy. The study's findings and limits: Ophthalmopathy was model-predicted a median about six months pre-onset. Blood samples included most of the expanded thyroid clonotypes exceeding 0.001.

This clonotype came up many times. Its target is unknown. With a duration under 2 months, the hyperthyroidism was newly diagnosed in patients aged 18 to 65. The source of the PBMCs was over 8.5 ml of fresh peripheral blood. The junction had 5 bases not matched to a gene; V was cut back by 5 bases and J by 2 bases. This CDR3 region has 16 residues. Germline values: CDR1 MDHEN, CDR2 SYDVKM. Authors of the study amplified TCR beta CDR3 regions from RNA transcripts. Initially, a first-round RT-PCR of the TCR CDR3 employed the HTBI primer set. TCRdb ran MiXCR on the multiplex PCR reads and lists one entry per CDR3 protein. The sample consists of 700,000 or so distinct CDR3 sequences, around 15% of them appearing once.

The receptor was derived from a man between 18 and 29 years old with Graves' hyperthyroidism. The chain couples TRBV28 to TRBJ2-3, with 12 bases identical to TRBD2. Source material: blood. The CDR3: CASSTGLAGYTDTQYF. The CDR3 coding sequence is TGTGCCAGCAGTACGGGACTAGCGGGCTACACAGATACGCAGTATTTT.